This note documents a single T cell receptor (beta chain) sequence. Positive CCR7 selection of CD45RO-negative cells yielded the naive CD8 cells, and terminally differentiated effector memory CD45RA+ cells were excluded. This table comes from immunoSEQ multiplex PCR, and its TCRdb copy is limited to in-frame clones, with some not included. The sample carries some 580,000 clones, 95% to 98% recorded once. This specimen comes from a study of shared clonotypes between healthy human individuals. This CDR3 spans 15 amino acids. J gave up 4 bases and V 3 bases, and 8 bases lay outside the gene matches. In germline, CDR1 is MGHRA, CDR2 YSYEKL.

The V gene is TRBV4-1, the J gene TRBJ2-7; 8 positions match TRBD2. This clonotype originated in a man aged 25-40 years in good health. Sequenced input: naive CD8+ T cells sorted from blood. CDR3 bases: TGCGCCAGCAGCCAGGGACTAGTAGGGGGGTACGAGCAGTACTTC. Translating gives CASSQGLVGGYEQYF.